These 30 T cell receptor beta chains share one sample of origin, sequenced in a study of T cells in localized non-small cell lung cancer (dated by TCRdb to the early 2020s). The library was made by the immunoSEQ multiplex PCR assay. TCRdb limited this immuneACCESS table to in-frame rearrangements with V and J called. A share of clones is missing; checked studies link under half to unresolved V genes, and the rest is unexplained. The sample has about 40,000 clones on record, 75% to 90% of them singletons. Approximately 6.6% of the sample rests with the top ten. This specimen consisted of peripheral blood, obtained before any cancer treatment. The receptors were gathered from a man aged 40 to 69 with stage I lung adenocarcinoma.

The V gene is TRBV5-6, the J gene TRBJ1-2; unclear D gene. Looked up from germline, CDR1 is SGHDT and CDR2 is YYEEEE. This CDR3 is 17 amino acids long. Deletions cut 4 bases from V and 4 bases from J, with 23 bases between. CDR3: CASSRGPWEGGIYGYTF. The CDR3 DNA is TGTGCCAGCAGCCGAGGCCCATGGGAGGGAGGCATCTATGGCTACACCTTC.

The genes are TRBV9 and TRBJ2-3; D is unresolved. With 4 bases removed from V and 2 bases from J, the gap between germline ends came to 11 bases. Germline V lookup: CDR1 SGDLS, CDR2 YYNGEE. The CDR3 runs 14 residues. CDR3 loop: CASSPRAYTDTQYF. DNA for the CDR3: TGTGCCAGCAGCCCACGGGCCTACACAGATACGCAGTATTTT.

J is TRBJ2-1 and V is TRBV19, with 9 bases identical to TRBD2. The CDR3 has 16 residues. After removal of 3 bases from V and 8 bases from J, the junction contained 11 bases not matched to a gene. CDR1 is LNHDA and CDR2 is SQIVND in the germline V gene (reference sequence). CDR3 nucleotide sequence: TGTGCCAGTAGTATTATTGGCGGGAGGGCCTTCCATGAGCAGTTCTTC. Translated, it gives CASSIIGGRAFHEQFF.

This chain's CDR3 is CASRRTDTQYF. DNA for the CDR3: TGTGCCAGCAGACGCACAGATACGCAGTATTTT. V usage is TRBV7-9 and J usage is TRBJ2-3; D uncertain. Germline CDR1 is SEHNR and CDR2 is FQNEAQ (reference sequence). The CDR3 has 11 residues. V shed 6 bases and J shed 1 base, with 2 bases lying between them.

The J gene is TRBJ2-1, the V gene TRBV14, with 9 bases fitting TRBD2. In germline, CDR1 is SGHDN, CDR2 FVKESK. After removal of 0 bases from V and 9 bases from J, the junction contained 12 bases not matched to a gene. This CDR3 is 17 amino acids long. In DNA form, the CDR3 reads TGTGCCAGCAGCCAAGATGTTGGCGGGAGGGCCTTGGTTGAGCAGTTCTTC. The encoded protein is CASSQDVGGRALVEQFF. Using reference TRBV14 and TRBJ2-1 for the parts outside the CDR3, the full variable domain is EAGVTQFPSHSVIEKGQTVTLRCDPISGHDNLYWYRRVMGKEIKFLLHFVKESKQDESGMPNNRFLAERTGGTYSTLKVQPAELEDSGVYFCASSQDVGGRALVEQFFGPGTRLTVL.

CDR3 bases: TGTGCCAGTAGCACCAATAGCAATCAGCCCCAGCATTTT. Translating it yields CASSTNSNQPQHF. The V and J genes are TRBV19 and TRBJ1-5; D remains unclear. V shed 6 bases and J shed 0 bases, with 6 bases lying between them. Germline assignment: CDR1 LNHDA and CDR2 SQIVND (reference sequence). This CDR3 has 13 amino acids.

V usage is TRBV18 and J usage is TRBJ2-2, with D perhaps given as TRBD1 or TRBD2 (5 bases each). The CDR3 contains 15 residues. V was clipped by 1 base and J by 5 bases, with 11 bases between them. Germline V gives CDR1 KGHSH, CDR2 LQKENI. The CDR3 region has the DNA TGTGCCAGCTCACCACAGGGGACCGTTACCGGGGAGCTGTTTTTT. Its translation: CASSPQGTVTGELFF.

This clone appeared once. The J gene is TRBJ1-1, the V gene TRBV4-2, with D possibly being TRBD1 (5 bases). From germline, CDR1 is LGHNA and CDR2 YNFKEQ. The CDR3 has 14 residues. The germline V and J ends were trimmed by 0 bases and 3 bases, with 8 bases remaining between them. The DNA for the CDR3 is TGTGCCAGCAGCCAAGAGTGGGGGGACACTGAAGCTTTCTTT. It translates to CASSQEWGDTEAFF.

This sequence joins TRBV2 and TRBJ2-2; 9 nucleotides match TRBD2. The CDR3 contains 15 residues. Germline CDR1 reads SNHLY; CDR2 reads FYNNEI. Trimming cost V 8 bases and J 0 bases; bases outside gene matches: 4. The CDR3 sequence is CASGGRASNTGELFF. The CDR3 DNA reads TGTGCCAGCGGCGGGAGGGCTTCGAACACCGGGGAGCTGTTTTTT.

This sequence joins TRBV28 and TRBJ1-2, with D unclear. The V end was cut by 2 bases, the J end by 4 bases, with 11 bases between. Germline V gene sequence: CDR1 MDHEN, CDR2 SYDVKM. The CDR3 loop spans 14 amino acids. The CDR3, as DNA: TGTGCCAGCAGTTTAACTCCATCCGGCTATGGCTACACCTTC. Its protein product is CASSLTPSGYGYTF.

The CDR3 region has the DNA TGTGCCAGCAGCCAAGATCACGAACGCGAGCAGTACTTC. Encoded protein: CASSQDHEREQYF. V and J are TRBV4-2 and TRBJ2-7; D ambiguous. The CDR3 has 13 residues. The V gene's germline CDR1 is LGHNA and CDR2 YNFKEQ. Trimming removed 0 bases at V and 6 bases at J, with 9 bases between.

The V and J genes are TRBV7-3 and TRBJ2-5; no firm D call. Trimming took 0 bases from V and 1 from J, leaving 3 bases between them. The CDR3 sequence is 13 residues long. Germline V lookup: CDR1 SGHTA, CDR2 FQGTGA. The CDR3 DNA reads as TGTGCCAGCAGCTTAACTATCCAAGAGACCCAGTACTTC. Protein sequence: CASSLTIQETQYF.

This rearrangement joins TRBV2 to TRBJ2-5; D is uncertain. The CDR3 has 10 amino acids. Germline CDR1 and CDR2: SNHLY and FYNNEI. Trimming took 1 base from V and 6 from J, leaving 0 bases between them. CDR3 protein: CASSEETQYF. The CDR3, as DNA: TGTGCCAGCAGTGAAGAGACCCAGTACTTC. Drawing the rest from reference TRBV2 and TRBJ2-5, the complete variable domain is EPEVTQTPSHQVTQMGQEVILRCVPISNHLYFYWYRQILGQKVEFLVSFYNNEISEKSEIFDDQFSVERPDGSNFTLKIRSTKLEDSAMYFCASSEETQYFGPGTRLLVL.

This clone was seen once. This sequence joins TRBV4-2 and TRBJ2-7; no firm D call. This CDR3 contains 12 residues. Trimming shortened V by 1 base and J by 6 bases, and 7 bases separated the two germline ends. Germline V gives CDR1 LGHNA, CDR2 YNFKEQ. The CDR3 DNA is TGTGCCAGCAGCCAAGGCCCCATCGAGCAGTACTTC. Translating gives CASSQGPIEQYF.

V is TRBV2 and J is TRBJ2-1, with TRBD2 matching 14 bases. Germline-derived CDR1 and CDR2 are SNHLY and FYNNEI. The J segment lost 2 bases and the V segment lost 3 bases, leaving 3 bases of the junction unmatched. CDR3 length equals 17 residues. The CDR3 here is CASSEGGLAGAYNEQFF. The CDR3 DNA sequence: TGTGCCAGCAGTGAGGGGGGACTAGCGGGAGCCTACAATGAGCAGTTCTTC.

This chain uses TRBV6-6 with TRBJ1-5; D not resolved. This CDR3 is 14 amino acids long. Germline CDR1 and CDR2: MNHNY and SVGAGI (reference sequence). Trimming removed 2 bases at V and 2 bases at J, with 7 bases between. The CDR3 here is CASSYGLGNQPQHF. CDR3 DNA sequence: TGTGCCAGCAGTTACGGCCTGGGCAATCAGCCCCAGCATTTT.

The V call is TRBV29-1, the J call TRBJ1-2; D gene uncertain. Germline lookup yields CDR1 SQVTM and CDR2 ANQGSEA. The CDR3 totals 12 residues. Trimming left V 6 bases short and J 7 bases short, with 15 bases between. CDR3 nucleotide sequence: TGCAGCGTCAACACTGCGGCGCGTGGCTACACCTTC. Amino acids: CSVNTAARGYTF.

The rearrangement uses TRBV5-1 and TRBJ2-6, with D possibly matching TRBD2 (6 bases). V was trimmed by 9 bases and J by 0 bases, leaving 16 bases between them. The CDR3 is made up of 16 amino acids. The germline CDR1 and CDR2 sequences are SGHRS and YFSETQ. DNA of the CDR3: TGCGCCACCGGGGGACTGACGAACTCTGGGGCCAACGTCCTGACTTTC. This encodes CATGGLTNSGANVLTF.

The chain employs TRBV4-3 and TRBJ2-2, with 12 bases lining up with TRBD2. CDR1 and CDR2 from the germline V gene are LGHNA and YSLEER. J lost 5 bases, V lost 0 bases, and 7 bases had no gene match. The CDR3 runs to 18 residues. The CDR3 protein is CASSQDRFTSGRTGELFF. The CDR3 DNA is TGCGCCAGCAGCCAAGACAGGTTTACTAGCGGGAGGACCGGGGAGCTGTTTTTT.

The rearrangement links TRBV15 to TRBJ2-7, with D tentatively TRBD1 (5 bases). Germline CDR1 is LNHNV and CDR2 is YYDKDF (reference sequence). V lost 0 bases to trimming and J lost 6 bases, with 15 bases between them. The CDR3 is made up of 15 amino acids. The CDR3 bases are TGTGCCACCAGCAGAGATCAGGGTTGGGGCTCCGAGCAGTACTTC. Translated, it gives CATSRDQGWGSEQYF.

The chain carries TRBV2 and TRBJ2-5; 8 nucleotides match TRBD1. The trim removed 7 bases at V and 4 bases at J, leaving 2 bases unmatched. Germline V gives CDR1 SNHLY, CDR2 FYNNEI. The CDR3 runs 12 residues. CDR3 amino acids: CASKDRGETQYF. The DNA for the CDR3 is TGTGCCAGCAAAGACAGGGGAGAGACCCAGTACTTC.

The chain joins TRBV7-3 to TRBJ2-5; 15 positions agree with TRBD2. This CDR3 contains 17 residues. Trimming took 5 bases from V and 5 from J; bases not matched to a gene: 9. The germline V gene has CDR1 SGHTA and CDR2 FQGTGA. In DNA, the CDR3 is TGTGCCAGCAGCCAAGGGACTAGCGGGGGGTCAGGGGAGACCCAGTACTTC. Protein sequence: CASSQGTSGGSGETQYF. Complete variable domain (other parts from reference TRBV7-3 and TRBJ2-5): GAGVSQTPSNKVTEKGKYVELRCDPISGHTALYWYRQSLGQGPEFLIYFQGTGAADDSGLPNDRFFAVRPEGSVSTLKIQRTERGDSAVYLCASSQGTSGGSGETQYFGPGTRLLVL.

The rearrangement joins TRBV9 to TRBJ2-5; D perhaps matches TRBD2 (6 bases). The CDR3 is 14 residues long. V lost 0 bases, J lost 5 bases, and 11 bases lay in between. Germline V gene lookup returns CDR1 SGDLS and CDR2 YYNGEE. The CDR3 nucleotides read TGTGCCAGCAGCGTAGGAAGAGGAGGGGAGACCCAGTACTTC. It codes for CASSVGRGGETQYF.

V is TRBV27 and J is TRBJ2-2; TRBD1 agrees at 7 bases. The germline gives CDR1 MNHEY, CDR2 SMNVEV (reference sequence). The ends lost 8 bases at V and 3 bases at J; junction bases unmatched: 6. The length of the CDR3 is 14 residues. The CDR3 loop is CASSRDSDTGELFF. The CDR3 region has the DNA TGTGCCAGCTCCCGGGACAGTGACACCGGGGAGCTGTTTTTT.

The gene calls are TRBV7-6 and TRBJ2-5; the D is unclear. The germline gives CDR1 SGHVS, CDR2 FNYEAQ. The V end was cut by 1 base, the J end by 5 bases, with 8 bases between. The CDR3 length is 13 residues. CDR3 amino acids: CASSLGVEETQYF. The CDR3 DNA reads TGTGCCAGCAGCTTAGGGGTTGAGGAGACCCAGTACTTC.

This chain uses TRBV18 with TRBJ2-2; no definite D call. The germline CDR1 and CDR2 sequences are KGHSH and LQKENI. This CDR3 is built from 15 residues. Trimming shortened V by 0 bases and J by 4 bases, and 9 bases separated the two germline ends. The CDR3 is CASSPPSLGTGELFF. CDR3 bases: TGTGCCAGCTCACCACCGAGCCTTGGCACCGGGGAGCTGTTTTTT.

This clone has more than one count but fewer than ten. The chain combines TRBV7-8 with TRBJ1-5; D unresolved. CDR1 and CDR2 (germline): SGHVS, FQNEAQ. The CDR3 contains 14 residues. V shed 6 bases and J shed 11 bases, with 20 bases lying between them. In DNA, the CDR3 is TGTGCCAGCAGTCAGGACGGCGGAAGAAGTTCCCAGCATTTT. Its protein product is CASSQDGGRSSQHF.

Notes on this clone: Additional DNA sequences in this sample encode the identical CDR3. The gene calls are TRBV9 and TRBJ2-7; 13 positions match TRBD2. The germline V gene encodes CDR1 SGDLS and CDR2 YYNGEE. V was clipped by 2 bases and J by 3 bases; unmatched bases: 5. This CDR3 is 16 amino acids long. The CDR3 sequence is CASSVGGLAGIYEQYF. The CDR3 region has the DNA TGTGCCAGCAGCGTGGGGGGACTAGCGGGAATCTACGAGCAGTACTTC.

The chain couples TRBV19 to TRBJ1-2, with 10 bases identical to TRBD1. The V gene's germline CDR1 is LNHDA and CDR2 SQIVND (reference sequence). This CDR3 contains 18 residues. The ends lost 2 bases at V and 4 bases at J; junction bases unmatched: 13. The CDR3 DNA follows: TGTGCCAGTAGTATAAGGTCGGTGACAGGGGGCGATTTCTATGGCTACACCTTC. Residues: CASSIRSVTGGDFYGYTF.

The chain uses TRBV18 and TRBJ2-7; TRBD1 matches at 8 bases. CDR1 is KGHSH, CDR2 LQKENI, per germline. This CDR3 region has 12 residues. The V gene end was trimmed by 4 bases and the J gene end by 7 bases; junction bases not matched to a gene: 3. CDR3: CASSQRQGEQYF. The CDR3 nucleotides read TGTGCCAGCTCACAAAGACAGGGGGAGCAGTACTTC.